A single T cell receptor (beta chain) is shown here with its context. Its antigen is undetermined. Libraries were prepared by immunoSEQ multiplex PCR; TCRdb keeps only in-frame clonotypes and omits some of them. The data contain around 1.9 million clones, 90% to 95% of them singletons. These data originate in a study of shared clonotypes between healthy human individuals. Study conclusions and caveats: Incompleteness in sorted-subset sequencing, despite large depth, was shown by rarefaction.

Terminally differentiated effector memory CD45RA+ cells were excluded by CCR7 positive selection of CD45RO-negative cells. The V gene's germline CDR1 is SGHDT and CDR2 YYEEEE. Between the trimmed V and J ends, which lost 1 base and 0 bases, there was a span of 8 bases. CDR3 length: 15 residues. V is TRBV5-6 and J is TRBJ2-1; weak D call: TRBD1 (6 bases). The sequence was collected from a young man in good health. Some clones in this sample may be carry-over from other donors' samples. What was sequenced was naive CD8+ T cells from PBMCs. CDR3 nucleotides: TGTGCCAGCAGCTTGACAGGGAGCTCCTACAATGAGCAGTTCTTC. Translating gives CASSLTGSSYNEQFF.